This T cell receptor (beta chain) is drawn from a study of patients and donors after allogeneic stem cell transplantation. Trimming took 1 base from V and 7 from J; bases not matched to a gene: 18. Germline V gene lookup returns CDR1 SGDLS and CDR2 YYNGEE. The CDR3 has 18 residues. TCRdb re-analysed the RT-PCR reads in MiXCR, keeping a single row per CDR3 protein. The table lists 400,000 to 500,000 distinct CDR3 sequences, under 20% of them singletons, with less than 9.5% in the top ten. Material for sequencing was blood, either unsorted or a sorted T cell fraction (not recorded which). The sequence derives from a human donor who was either an allogeneic HSCT recipient or a stem cell or donor lymphocyte infusion donor (not recorded which). It is not recorded whose cells these are; they may come from a transplant donor. The chain has TRBV9 and TRBJ2-5; 8 bases line up with TRBD2. CDR3 in amino acids: CASSVTPGLGSTEVTQYF. DNA of the CDR3: TGTGCCAGCAGCGTAACACCGGGACTAGGAAGCACTGAGGTGACCCAGTACTTC.